This passage covers 27 T cell receptor beta chains from one sample sequenced in a study of blood T cells in healthy people across ages. Primed by a sample-barcoded 5' primer and a J-beta primer mix, a second PCR proceeded for about 6 to 11 cycles. TCRdb reprocessed the 5' RACE reads with MiXCR, giving one entry per CDR3 protein. The table shows 700,000 to 900,000 distinct CDR3 sequences, with around 24% occurring only once. The sample was also reused in another study, on T cells of mothers and their children.

Sample: blood. The receptors originated from a boy between 10 and 17 years old in good health.

This clonotype was seen more than once but under ten times. This chain links TRBV6-6 with TRBJ1-5, with D tentatively TRBD1 (5 bases). The CDR3 contains 17 residues. Germline CDR1 is MNHNY and CDR2 is SVGAGI (reference sequence). Trimming removed 6 bases at V and 0 bases at J, with 18 bases between. The CDR3 region is CASSPGGGGTSNQPQHF. For the CDR3, the DNA is TGTGCCAGCAGCCCTGGGGGAGGAGGGACTAGCAATCAGCCCCAGCATTTT.

V and J are TRBV10-3 and TRBJ2-1; D is ambiguous. Germline V gene lookup returns CDR1 ENHRY and CDR2 SYGVKD. This CDR3 region has 17 residues. Trimming removed 0 bases at V and 3 bases at J, with 15 bases between. CDR3 bases: TGTGCCATCAGTGAGTCGAATACTTTTCTTGGCTACAATGAGCAGTTCTTC. It codes for CAISESNTFLGYNEQFF.

Only a few counts were recorded for this clonotype. The chain recombines TRBV18 with TRBJ1-1, with TRBD1 as a possible D gene (5 bases). The V gene lost 3 bases and the J gene lost 5 bases, with 16 bases spanning the gap. This CDR3 is 15 amino acids long. CDR1 is KGHSH, CDR2 LQKENI, per germline. Here the CDR3 reads CASSPRGGGGTEAFF. Here the CDR3 DNA reads TGTGCCAGCTCACCCCGGGGGGGTGGCGGTACTGAAGCTTTCTTT.

This chain links TRBV5-1 with TRBJ2-5; either TRBD1 or TRBD2 may fit D (6 bases each). The CDR3 runs 16 residues. V shed 0 bases and J shed 3 bases, with 15 bases lying between them. CDR1 is SGHRS, CDR2 YFSETQ, per germline. The chain's CDR3 is CASSLGTGRFEETQYF. The CDR3 bases are TGCGCCAGCAGCTTGGGAACAGGGAGGTTCGAAGAGACCCAGTACTTC.

This clonotype was observed a handful of times. The V gene is TRBV7-2, the J gene TRBJ2-2; the match to TRBD2 covers 7 bases. The CDR3 consists of 16 residues. Germline V lookup: CDR1 SGHTA, CDR2 FQGNSA. The junction had 3 bases not matched to a gene; V was cut back by 1 base and J by 1 base. This CDR3 reads CASSLVGGGNTGELFF. For the CDR3, the DNA is TGTGCCAGCAGCTTAGTGGGCGGGGGGAACACCGGGGAGCTGTTTTTT.

This clonotype was recorded a few times. The V and J genes are TRBV27 and TRBJ2-4, with TRBD2 as a possible D gene (6 bases). CDR3 length: 13 residues. Germline loops: CDR1 MNHEY, CDR2 SMNVEV (reference sequence). V was shortened by 0 bases and J by 7 bases, with 7 bases between the two germline ends. CDR3 sequence: CASSLSRGNIQYF. In DNA form, the CDR3 reads TGTGCCAGCAGTTTATCCCGGGGGAACATTCAGTACTTC.

This clonotype was observed a few times. The chain has TRBV29-1 and TRBJ1-1; D may be TRBD1 (5 bases). Germline CDR1 and CDR2: SQVTM and ANQGSEA. This CDR3 has 13 amino acids. V lost 7 bases, J lost 4 bases, and 16 bases lay in between. The CDR3 region is CSARTPGGTEAFF. The CDR3, as DNA: TGCAGCGCTCGGACACCGGGGGGCACTGAAGCTTTCTTT.

The DNA of the CDR3 is TGTGCCAGCTCACCAGGGACAGGGGTAGACTATGGCTACACCTTC. Translating gives CASSPGTGVDYGYTF. The V and J genes are TRBV18 and TRBJ1-2; TRBD1 aligns across 10 bases. Germline assignment: CDR1 KGHSH and CDR2 LQKENI. The CDR3 sequence is 15 residues long. V lost 2 bases and J lost 3; bases outside the gene matches: 3.

The genes are TRBV7-6 and TRBJ2-5; 7 bases fit TRBD2. Matching the DNA end better, TRBJ2-7 makes the J call doubtful. Germline V gene data show CDR1 as SGHVS and CDR2 as FNYEAQ. This CDR3 has 16 amino acids. The CDR3 coding sequence is TGTGCCAGCAGCCCTCAAGTAGCGGGCTACTCCTACGAGCAGTACTTC. It yields the protein CASSPQVAGYSYEQYF.

The gene calls are TRBV23-1 and TRBJ2-1; D not resolved. TRBV23-1 has ORF status, its function being uncertain. The CDR3 covers 16 residues. Deletions cut 0 bases from V and 4 bases from J, with 13 bases between. Here the CDR3 reads CASSQSGVVGYNEQFF. The CDR3 DNA reads as TGCGCCAGCAGTCAATCTGGGGTTGTTGGGTACAATGAGCAGTTCTTC.

The chain joins TRBV5-1 to TRBJ1-5; D might be TRBD1 (6 bases). The CDR3 has 15 residues. V gave up 0 bases and J gave up 3 bases, with 10 bases separating them. In germline, CDR1 is SGHRS, CDR2 YFSETQ. Here the CDR3 reads CASSLEGDSNQPQHF. The CDR3 DNA is TGCGCCAGCAGCTTGGAGGGGGACTCCAATCAGCCCCAGCATTTT.

This clonotype was observed a few times. The J gene is TRBJ2-4, the V gene TRBV5-1, with TRBD1 as a possible D gene (7 bases). CDR3 length equals 17 residues. Germline lookup yields CDR1 SGHRS and CDR2 YFSETQ. The V and J ends lost 4 bases and 5 bases respectively, with 22 bases between them. This chain's CDR3 is CASSIFARGPGENIQYF. The CDR3 nucleotides are TGCGCCAGCAGCATTTTTGCGAGGGGGCCGGGGGAAAACATTCAGTACTTC.

The chain is built from TRBV5-1 and TRBJ2-7, with D unclear. V shed 2 bases and J shed 3 bases, with 12 bases lying between them. Germline lookup yields CDR1 SGHRS and CDR2 YFSETQ. The CDR3 runs to 14 residues. The CDR3 loop is CASSFSGPLYEQYF. The CDR3 bases are TGCGCCAGCAGCTTCTCCGGGCCACTCTACGAGCAGTACTTC.

At least ten counts were recorded for this clonotype. The junction differs from germline at one of its ends, possibly a read error. The J gene is TRBJ2-1, the V gene TRBV6-6; D might be TRBD1 or TRBD2, each matching 6 bases. The CDR3 extends over 11 amino acids. CDR1 is MNHNY, CDR2 SVGAGI, per germline (reference sequence). Written as DNA, the CDR3 is TGTGCCAGCAGGTCGGGGGCCGGTTTAGGCTTC. This gives the protein CASRSGAGLGF.

V gene TRBV7-2 combines with J gene TRBJ1-4; weak D call: TRBD1 (5 bases). With 6 bases removed from V and 8 bases from J, the gap between germline ends came to 19 bases. The CDR3 is 15 residues long. In germline, CDR1 is SGHTA, CDR2 FQGNSA. The CDR3: CASSPSGSSREKLFF. DNA for the CDR3: TGTGCCAGCAGTCCTTCAGGGAGTTCGCGGGAAAAACTGTTTTTT.

This clonotype showed up just a few times. The chain employs TRBV5-1 and TRBJ2-4; the match to TRBD2 covers 9 bases. The CDR3 has 15 residues. V was pared by 2 bases and J by 8 bases, with 8 bases of the junction left unmatched. Germline loops: CDR1 SGHRS, CDR2 YFSETQ. The CDR3 bases are TGCGCCAGCAGCTTCAGTAGCGGGGGAGCGGACATTCAGTACTTC. Residues: CASSFSSGGADIQYF.

Here the CDR3 DNA reads TGTGCCATCAGTGAGGGGACCGAGAGCATTCAGTACTTC. Its protein is CAISEGTESIQYF. The chain employs TRBV10-3 and TRBJ2-4; D assignment may be TRBD1 or TRBD2 (5 bases each). CDR3 length equals 13 residues. Germline V gene lookup returns CDR1 ENHRY and CDR2 SYGVKD. Trimming removed 2 bases at V and 9 bases at J, with 11 bases between.

The CDR3 here is CSVRTGGSGANVLTF. CDR3 DNA sequence: TGCAGCGTTAGGACAGGGGGCTCTGGGGCCAACGTCCTGACTTTC. This chain uses TRBV29-1 with TRBJ2-6; 10 positions match TRBD1. The germline V gene encodes CDR1 SQVTM and CDR2 ANQGSEA. V lost 5 bases, J lost 0 bases, and 1 base stayed unmatched. The CDR3 has 15 amino acids.

The V gene is TRBV6-6, the J gene TRBJ2-1, with 8 bases fitting TRBD2. This CDR3 has 17 amino acids. Germline trimming cut 4 bases from V and 0 bases from J; bases unmatched to any gene: 8. Germline CDR1 and CDR2: MNHNY and SVGAGI (reference sequence). The DNA of the CDR3 is TGTGCCAGCAGTTCCTCGTATAGCGGGAACTCCTACAATGAGCAGTTCTTC. Protein product: CASSSSYSGNSYNEQFF.

This chain joins TRBV7-9 and TRBJ1-2, with D perhaps TRBD1 (5 bases). The CDR3 runs 15 residues. The V end lost 5 bases, the J end lost 0 bases, and 13 bases lay between the germline ends. Germline V lookup: CDR1 SEHNR, CDR2 FQNEAQ (reference sequence). Here the CDR3 DNA reads TGTGCCAGCAGCGAAACAGGATTACCTAACTATGGCTACACCTTC. Protein sequence: CASSETGLPNYGYTF.

There are many counts of this clonotype. The V and J genes are TRBV12-3 or TRBV12-4 and TRBJ2-4; 8 bases line up with TRBD2. V was pared by 6 bases and J by 9 bases, with 13 bases of the junction left unmatched. The CDR3 is 15 residues long. DNA of the CDR3: TGTGCCAGCAGACAAGCGGGGGCGGCAGAAGGCATTCAGTACTTC. This translates into CASRQAGAAEGIQYF.

This rearrangement joins TRBV6-1 to TRBJ1-3; no clear D. V was shortened by 0 bases and J by 0 bases, with 3 bases between the two germline ends. The CDR3 covers 14 residues. Germline V gives CDR1 MNHNS, CDR2 SASEGT. The CDR3 DNA reads TGTGCCAGCAGTGAAGCCTACTCTGGAAACACCATATATTTT. Amino acids: CASSEAYSGNTIYF.

The gene calls are TRBV2 and TRBJ2-7; unclear D gene. This CDR3 is built from 12 residues. The V end lost 1 base, the J end lost 3 bases, and 4 bases lay between the germline ends. CDR1 is SNHLY, CDR2 FYNNEI, per germline. The CDR3 DNA reads as TGTGCCAGCAGTGAAGGGCGCTACGAGCAGTACTTC. Residues: CASSEGRYEQYF.

V gene TRBV29-1 combines with J gene TRBJ2-5; tentatively, D is TRBD1 (6 bases). TRBJ2-7 explains the end of the DNA better; the J call may be wrong. The CDR3 contains 13 residues. Per the germline V gene, CDR1 is SQVTM and CDR2 is ANQGSEA. The CDR3 bases are TGCAGCGTTGAACGGGGACAACCCTACGAGCAGTACTTC. As protein: CSVERGQPYEQYF.

In its sample, this clonotype was seen a few times. The rearrangement joins TRBV20-1 to TRBJ1-5, with D possibly TRBD1 on 5 matching bases. The CDR3 consists of 14 residues. Germline assignment: CDR1 DFQATT and CDR2 SNEGSKA (reference sequence). Deletions cut 4 bases from V and 7 bases from J, with 17 bases between. The DNA of the CDR3 is TGCAGTGCTATAGGGACGGGGGGTTGGCAGCCCCAGCATTTT. Translating it yields CSAIGTGGWQPQHF.

This clonotype turned up a few times. Here the CDR3 reads CASSPWDYNEQFF. The CDR3 coding sequence is TGTGCCAGCAGCCCATGGGACTACAATGAGCAGTTCTTC. V is TRBV7-6 and J is TRBJ2-1; D is ambiguous. This CDR3 region has 13 residues. Trimming removed 5 bases at V and 3 bases at J, with 8 bases between. The germline V gene has CDR1 SGHVS and CDR2 FNYEAQ. The full variable domain, rest sourced from reference TRBV7-6 and TRBJ2-1, is GAGVSQSPRYKVTKRGQDVALRCDPISGHVSLYWYRQALGQGPEFLTYFNYEAQQDKSGLPNDRFSAERPEGSISTLTIQRTEQRDSAMYRCASSPWDYNEQFFGPGTRLTVL.

This clonotype has only a few counts. The chain combines TRBV14 with TRBJ2-1; TRBD2 matches 9 bases. Germline V gene sequence: CDR1 SGHDN, CDR2 FVKESK. This CDR3 region has 17 residues. Losses at the gene ends were 0 bases for V and 4 bases for J; bases not matched to a gene: 7. CDR3 sequence reads: CASSQDRASGEYNEQFF. The CDR3 DNA reads TGTGCCAGCAGCCAAGATCGGGCTAGCGGGGAATACAATGAGCAGTTCTTC.